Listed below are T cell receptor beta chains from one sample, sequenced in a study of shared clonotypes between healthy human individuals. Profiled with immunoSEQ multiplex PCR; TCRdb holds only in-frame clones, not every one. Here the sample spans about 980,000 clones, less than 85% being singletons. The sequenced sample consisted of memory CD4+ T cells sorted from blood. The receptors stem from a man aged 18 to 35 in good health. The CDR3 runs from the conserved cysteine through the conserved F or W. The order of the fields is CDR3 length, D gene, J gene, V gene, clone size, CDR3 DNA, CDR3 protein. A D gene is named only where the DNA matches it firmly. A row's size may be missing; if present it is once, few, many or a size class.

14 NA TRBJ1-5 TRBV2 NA TGTGCCAGCAAGGGGAGAGGGCCCAATCAGCCCCAGCATTTT CASKGRGPNQPQHF
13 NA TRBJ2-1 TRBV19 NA TGTGCCAGTATGGGAACCTCAAAGAATGAGCAGTTCTTC CASMGTSKNEQFF
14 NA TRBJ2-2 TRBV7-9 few TGTGCCAGCCGACAGGATTTGAACACCGGGGAGCTGTTTTTT CASRQDLNTGELFF
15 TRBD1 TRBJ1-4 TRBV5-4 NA TGTGCCAGCAGCCCAAAGGGGGCAATTGAAGAAAAACTGTTTTTT CASSPKGAIEEKLFF
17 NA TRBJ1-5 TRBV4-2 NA TGTGCCAGCAGCCAAGTAGTGGCAGCTTATAGCAATCAGCCCCAGCATTTT CASSQVVAAYSNQPQHF
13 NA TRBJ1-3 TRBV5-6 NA TGTGCCAGCAGCTTATCCCAGGGAAACACCATATATTTT CASSLSQGNTIYF
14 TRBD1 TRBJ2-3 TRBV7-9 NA TGTGCCAGCAGCCTAGACAGGGACACAGATACGCAGTATTTT CASSLDRDTDTQYF
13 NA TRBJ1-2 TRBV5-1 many TGCGCCAGCAGCACCGCGACAGCCACCGGCTACACCTTC CASSTATATGYTF
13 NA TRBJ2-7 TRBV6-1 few TGTGCCAGCACCCCCCAGGGAACCTACGAGCAGTACTTC CASTPQGTYEQYF
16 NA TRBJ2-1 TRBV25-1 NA TGTGCCAGCAGTGAGACAGCCGCCAGCTCCTACAATGAGCAGTTCTTC CASSETAASSYNEQFF
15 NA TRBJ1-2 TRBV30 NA TGTGCCTGGAAATCCCGCCCCACGCCTAACTATGGCTACACCTTC CAWKSRPTPNYGYTF
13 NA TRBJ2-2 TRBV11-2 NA TGTGCCAGCAGCAATGACCGCGCCGGGGAGCTGTTTTTT CASSNDRAGELFF
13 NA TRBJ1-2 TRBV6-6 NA TGTGCCAGCAGTTCGAACCACCTCTATGGCTACACCTTC CASSSNHLYGYTF
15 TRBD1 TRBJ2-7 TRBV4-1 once TGCGCCAGCAGCCAAGCCCCGGGACAGGGCTACGAGCAGTACTTC CASSQAPGQGYEQYF
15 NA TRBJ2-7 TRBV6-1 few TGTGCCAGCAGTTCGGCGAGGCTAAGCTCCTACGAGCAGTACTTC CASSSARLSSYEQYF
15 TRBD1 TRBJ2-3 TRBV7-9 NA TGTGCCAGCAGCCCGGGACAGGGCTTCACAGATACGCAGTATTTT CASSPGQGFTDTQYF
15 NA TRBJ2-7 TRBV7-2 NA TGTGCCAGCAGCTTACAGGGGACTGCCTTCTACGAGCAGTACTTC CASSLQGTAFYEQYF
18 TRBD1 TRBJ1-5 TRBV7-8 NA TGTGCCAGCAGCTTAGCGTACGAGACAGGGCCGGGGAATCAGCCCCAGCATTTT CASSLAYETGPGNQPQHF
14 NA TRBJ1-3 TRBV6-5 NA TGTGCCACCAAACCGGGAGGCTCTGGAAACACCATATATTTT CATKPGGSGNTIYF
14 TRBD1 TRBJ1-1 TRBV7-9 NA TGTGCCAGCAGCTTAGCGCCTAGGGGGCCCGAAGCTTTCTTT CASSLAPRGPEAFF
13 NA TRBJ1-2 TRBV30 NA TGTGCCTGGAGTGTAAGACAGCACTATGGCTACACCTTC CAWSVRQHYGYTF
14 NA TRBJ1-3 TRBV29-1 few TGCAGCGCCATCCTTCAGAACTCTGGAAACACCATATATTTT CSAILQNSGNTIYF
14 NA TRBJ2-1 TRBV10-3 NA TGTGCCATCAGTGAGTCTGGGAACTACAATGAGCAGTTCTTC CAISESGNYNEQFF
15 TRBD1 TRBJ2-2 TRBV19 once TGTGCCAGTAGTCTCGACAGGGTATCCAGCGGGGAGCTGTTTTTT CASSLDRVSSGELFF
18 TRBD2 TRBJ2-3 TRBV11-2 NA TGTGCCAGCAGCTTAGATCGTGGGGGTAGCGGGGGCACAGATACGCAGTATTTT CASSLDRGGSGGTDTQYF
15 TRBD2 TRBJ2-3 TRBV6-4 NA TGTGCCAGCAGCCGGACTAGCGGGGGCACAGATACGCAGTATTTT CASSRTSGGTDTQYF
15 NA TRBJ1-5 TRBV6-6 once TGTGCCAGCAGCTTAGCCGAAAATAGCAATCAGCCCCAGCATTTT CASSLAENSNQPQHF
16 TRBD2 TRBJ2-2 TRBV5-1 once TGCGCCAGCAGCTTGGGACTAGCAGAGAACACCGGGGAGCTGTTTTTT CASSLGLAENTGELFF